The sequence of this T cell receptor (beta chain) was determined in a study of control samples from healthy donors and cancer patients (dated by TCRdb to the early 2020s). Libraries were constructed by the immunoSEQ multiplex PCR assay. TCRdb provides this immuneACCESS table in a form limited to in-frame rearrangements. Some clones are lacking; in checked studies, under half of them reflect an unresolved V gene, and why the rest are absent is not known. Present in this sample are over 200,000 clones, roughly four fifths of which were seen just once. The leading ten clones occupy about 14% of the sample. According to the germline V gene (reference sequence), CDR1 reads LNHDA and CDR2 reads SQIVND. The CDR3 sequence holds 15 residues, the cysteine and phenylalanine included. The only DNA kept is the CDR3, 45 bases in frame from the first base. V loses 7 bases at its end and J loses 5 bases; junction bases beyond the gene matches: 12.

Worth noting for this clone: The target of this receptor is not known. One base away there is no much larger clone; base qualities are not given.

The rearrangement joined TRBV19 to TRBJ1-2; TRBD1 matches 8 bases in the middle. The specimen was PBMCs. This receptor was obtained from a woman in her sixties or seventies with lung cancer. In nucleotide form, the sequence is TGTGCCAGTATGGGTGAATGGACAGGGATTTATGGCTACACCTTC. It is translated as CASMGEWTGIYGYTF. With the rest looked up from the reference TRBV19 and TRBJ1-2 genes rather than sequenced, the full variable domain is DGGITQSPKYLFRKEGQNVTLSCEQNLNHDAMYWYRQDPGQGLRLIYYSQIVNDFQKGDIAEGYSVSREKKESFPLTVTSAQKNPTAFYLCASMGEWTGIYGYTFGSGTRLTVV.